Shown below are 9 T cell receptor beta chains from a single sample sequenced in a study of metastatic and nonmetastatic thyroid tumors. Thyroid surgery had not been preceded by any treatment in any patient. Using MiXCR, TCRdb re-called clones from the PCR reads. The sample contains 35,000 to 40,000 clones, less than 25% of which appear only once. Sample: blood. All receptors come from a female donor with papillary thyroid cancer or a benign thyroid nodule (not recorded which). Some clones in this sample may be carry-over from other donors' samples.

Notes on this clone: A read error may explain this, as a much larger clone is one base away. V and J are TRBV18 and TRBJ2-5; a weak D match, TRBD1 (6 bases). Germline CDR1 KGHSH, CDR2 LQKENI. V lost 1 base, J lost 5 bases, and 14 bases lay in between. CDR3 length: 15 amino acids. CDR3 nucleotides: TGTGCCAGCTCACCACGACAGGTTGCCTCGGAGACCCAGTACTTC. It yields the protein CASSPRQVASETQYF.

A remark on this clone: With a much larger clone just one base away, this may be a read error. In the same sample, other DNA sequences code for this CDR3. This rearrangement joins TRBV29-1 to TRBJ1-1; 8 bases line up with TRBD1. Germline-derived CDR1 and CDR2 are SQVTM and ANQGSEA. This CDR3 region has 15 residues. This CDR3 is CSVGAGGLGFAEAFF. The CDR3 DNA reads as TGCAGTGTTGGGGCAGGGGGCCTAGGCTTCGCTGAAGCTTTCTTT.

The V gene is TRBV20-1, the J gene TRBJ2-7; D may correspond to TRBD1 or TRBD2 (5 bases each). Germline V gives CDR1 DFQATT, CDR2 SNEGSKA (reference sequence). Trimming removed 0 bases from V and 6 bases from J, with 18 bases in between. CDR3 length: 15 residues. The CDR3 spells CSARDFSGPGIEQYF. The CDR3 nucleotides are TGCAGTGCTAGAGATTTTTCGGGACCAGGGATCGAGCAGTACTTC.

This clone appeared a few times. The J gene is TRBJ2-7, the V gene TRBV2; D uncertain. The V gene's germline CDR1 is SNHLY and CDR2 FYNNEI. The ends were cut back, 2 bases at V and 0 bases at J, with 11 bases in the middle. The CDR3 has 15 amino acids. DNA of the CDR3: TGTGCCAGCAGTGAAAGGTCCAGTTACTCCTACGAGCAGTACTTC. Protein: CASSERSSYSYEQYF.

A single count supports this clone. The genes are TRBV5-1 and TRBJ2-2; tentatively, D is TRBD2 (5 bases). Germline V lookup: CDR1 SGHRS, CDR2 YFSETQ. Trimming cost V 3 bases and J 0 bases, with 9 bases left between them. This CDR3 has 15 amino acids. The CDR3 sequence is CASSSGLTNTGELFF. In DNA form, the CDR3 reads TGCGCCAGCAGCTCAGGACTGACGAACACCGGGGAGCTGTTTTTT.

The chain recombines TRBV6-1 with TRBJ2-7; D is possibly TRBD1 or TRBD2 (5 bases each). CDR1 is MNHNS, CDR2 SASEGT, per germline. The germline V and J ends were trimmed by 2 bases and 2 bases, with 16 bases remaining between them. The CDR3 has 16 amino acids. The CDR3 reads CASSETGTQDTYEQYF. Here the CDR3 DNA reads TGTGCCAGCAGTGAAACCGGGACGCAAGACACCTACGAGCAGTACTTC.

This clone was seen at least ten times. The chain has TRBV6-2 or TRBV6-3 and TRBJ2-1; TRBD1 is a possible D gene (6 bases). The CDR3 length is 15 residues. Germline CDR1 MNHEY, CDR2 SVGEGT. The V and J ends lost 0 bases and 5 bases respectively, with 11 bases between them. The CDR3 loop is CASSYSWTVNNEQFF. The CDR3 DNA is TGTGCCAGCAGTTACTCGTGGACAGTCAACAATGAGCAGTTCTTC.

This rearrangement joins TRBV5-1 to TRBJ1-1, with D unresolved. Germline assignment: CDR1 SGHRS and CDR2 YFSETQ. This CDR3 spans 15 amino acids. Trimming pared 3 bases from V and 0 bases from J, leaving 12 bases between. CDR3 sequence reads: CASSSGPVMNTEAFF. In DNA form, the CDR3 reads TGCGCCAGCAGCTCGGGTCCGGTTATGAACACTGAAGCTTTCTTT.

This clone has just a few counts. At one of its ends the junction is not consistent with the germline gene, which may arise from a read error. V and J are TRBV6-4 and TRBJ2-1; 8 bases agree with TRBD2. CDR1 MRHNA and CDR2 SNTAGT come from the germline V gene. This CDR3 is 15 amino acids long. The CDR3 DNA follows: TGTGCCAGCAGTTACTCGGGAGGGCCTGTCAATGAGCAGTTCTTC. Its protein product is CASSYSGGPVNEQFF.